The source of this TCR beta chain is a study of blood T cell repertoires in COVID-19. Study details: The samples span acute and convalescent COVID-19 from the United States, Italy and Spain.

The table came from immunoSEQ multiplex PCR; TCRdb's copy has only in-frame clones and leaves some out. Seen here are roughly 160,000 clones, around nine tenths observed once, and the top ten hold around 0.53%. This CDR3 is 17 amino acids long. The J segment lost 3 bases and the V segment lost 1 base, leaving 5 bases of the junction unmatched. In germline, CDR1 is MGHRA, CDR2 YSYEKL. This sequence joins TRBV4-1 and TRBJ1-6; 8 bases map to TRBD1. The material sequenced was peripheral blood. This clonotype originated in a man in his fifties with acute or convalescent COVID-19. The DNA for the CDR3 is TGCGCCAGCAGCCAAGGGGCAGGGGGCTTCTATAATTCACCCCTCCACTTT. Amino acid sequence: CASSQGAGGFYNSPLHF.